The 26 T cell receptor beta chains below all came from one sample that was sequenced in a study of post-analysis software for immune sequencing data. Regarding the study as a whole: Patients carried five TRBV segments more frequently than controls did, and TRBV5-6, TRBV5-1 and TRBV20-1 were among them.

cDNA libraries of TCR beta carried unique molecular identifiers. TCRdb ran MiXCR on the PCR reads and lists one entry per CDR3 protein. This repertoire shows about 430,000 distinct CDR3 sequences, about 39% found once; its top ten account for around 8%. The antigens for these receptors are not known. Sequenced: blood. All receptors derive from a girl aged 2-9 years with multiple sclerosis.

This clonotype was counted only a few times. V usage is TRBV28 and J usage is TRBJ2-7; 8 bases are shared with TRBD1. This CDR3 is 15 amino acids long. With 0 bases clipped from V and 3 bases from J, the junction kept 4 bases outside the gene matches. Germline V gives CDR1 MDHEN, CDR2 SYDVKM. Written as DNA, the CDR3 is TGTGCCAGCAGTTTATGGGGACAGGATTTCTACGAGCAGTACTTC. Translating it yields CASSLWGQDFYEQYF.

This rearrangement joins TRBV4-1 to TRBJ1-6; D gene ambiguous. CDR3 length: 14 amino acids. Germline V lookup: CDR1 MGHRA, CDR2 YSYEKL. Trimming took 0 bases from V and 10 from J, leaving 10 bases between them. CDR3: CASSQDPAVSPLHF. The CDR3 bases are TGCGCCAGCAGCCAAGATCCAGCGGTCTCACCCCTCCACTTT.

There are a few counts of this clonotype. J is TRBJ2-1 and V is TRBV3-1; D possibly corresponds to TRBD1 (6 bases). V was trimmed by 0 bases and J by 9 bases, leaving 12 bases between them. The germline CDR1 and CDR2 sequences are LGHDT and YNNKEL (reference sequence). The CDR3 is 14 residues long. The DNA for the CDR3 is TGTGCCAGCAGCCAAGATCGCAGGGGTGGTGAGCAGTTCTTC. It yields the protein CASSQDRRGGEQFF.

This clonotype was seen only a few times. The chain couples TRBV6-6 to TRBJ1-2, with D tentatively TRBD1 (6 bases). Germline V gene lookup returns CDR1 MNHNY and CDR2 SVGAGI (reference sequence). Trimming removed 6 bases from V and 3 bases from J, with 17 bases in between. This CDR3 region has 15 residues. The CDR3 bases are TGTGCCAGCAGACCTCGGGACACCTATTACTATGGCTACACCTTC. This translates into CASRPRDTYYYGYTF.

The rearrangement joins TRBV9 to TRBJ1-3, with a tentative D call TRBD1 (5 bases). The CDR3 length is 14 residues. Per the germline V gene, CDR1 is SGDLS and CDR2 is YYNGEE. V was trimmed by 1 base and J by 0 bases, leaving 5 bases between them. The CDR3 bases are TGTGCCAGCAGCGTACAGGGCTCTGGAAACACCATATATTTT. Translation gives CASSVQGSGNTIYF. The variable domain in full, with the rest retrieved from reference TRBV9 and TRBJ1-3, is DSGVTQTPKHLITATGQRVTLRCSPRSGDLSVYWYQQSLDQGLQFLIQYYNGEERAKGNILERFSAQQFPDLHSELNLSSLELGDSALYFCASSVQGSGNTIYFGEGSWLTVV.

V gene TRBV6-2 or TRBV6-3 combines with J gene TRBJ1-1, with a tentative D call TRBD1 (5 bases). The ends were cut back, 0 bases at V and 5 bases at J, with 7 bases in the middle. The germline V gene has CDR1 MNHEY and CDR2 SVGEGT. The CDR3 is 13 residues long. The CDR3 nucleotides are TGTGCCAGCAGTTACTCGTGGGGGACTGAAGCTTTCTTT. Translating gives CASSYSWGTEAFF.

CDR3 DNA sequence: TGTGCCAGCAGTTGGTTAGGTGAGCAGTTCTTC. It encodes CASSWLGEQFF. J is TRBJ2-1 and V is TRBV6-5, with D hard to call. The germline V gene has CDR1 MNHEY and CDR2 SVGAGI. The CDR3 extends over 11 amino acids. V was clipped by 4 bases and J by 9 bases, with 7 bases between them.

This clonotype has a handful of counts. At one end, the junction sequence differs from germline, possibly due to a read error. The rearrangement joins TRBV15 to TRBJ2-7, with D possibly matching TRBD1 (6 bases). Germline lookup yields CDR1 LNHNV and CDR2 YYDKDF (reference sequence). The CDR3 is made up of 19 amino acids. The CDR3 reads CATSREPQGPQWGGYEQYF. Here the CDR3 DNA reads TGTGCCACCAGTAGAGAGCCACAGGGTCCCCAGTGGGGTGGCTACGAGCAGTACTTC.

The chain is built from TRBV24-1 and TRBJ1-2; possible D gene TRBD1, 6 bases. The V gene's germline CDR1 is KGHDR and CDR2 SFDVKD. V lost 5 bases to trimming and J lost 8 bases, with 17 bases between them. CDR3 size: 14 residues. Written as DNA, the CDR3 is TGTGCCACCAGTGCCCCAAACGCCAGGGGAGGCTACACCTTC. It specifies CATSAPNARGGYTF.

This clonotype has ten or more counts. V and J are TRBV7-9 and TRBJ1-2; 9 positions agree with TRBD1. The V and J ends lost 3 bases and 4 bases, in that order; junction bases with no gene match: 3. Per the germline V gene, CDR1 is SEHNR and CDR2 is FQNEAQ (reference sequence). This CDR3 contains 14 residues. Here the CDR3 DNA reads TGTGCCAGCAGCTTCGGGACAGGGCTCTATGGCTACACCTTC. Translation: CASSFGTGLYGYTF.

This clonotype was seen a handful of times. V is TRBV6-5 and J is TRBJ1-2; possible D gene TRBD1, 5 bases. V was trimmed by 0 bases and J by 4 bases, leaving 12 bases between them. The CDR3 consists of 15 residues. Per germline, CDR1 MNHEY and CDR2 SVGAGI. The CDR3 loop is CASSYSGGALYGYTF. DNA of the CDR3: TGTGCCAGCAGTTACTCGGGGGGTGCACTCTATGGCTACACCTTC.

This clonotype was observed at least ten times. In DNA, the CDR3 is TGTGCCAGCAGCCAAGCGTGGTCTGAAGCTTTCTTT. This gives the protein CASSQAWSEAFF. The J gene is TRBJ1-1, the V gene TRBV3-1; no clear D gene. V lost 1 base to trimming and J lost 6 bases, with 6 bases between them. The CDR3 has 12 amino acids. Germline lookup yields CDR1 LGHDT and CDR2 YNNKEL (reference sequence).

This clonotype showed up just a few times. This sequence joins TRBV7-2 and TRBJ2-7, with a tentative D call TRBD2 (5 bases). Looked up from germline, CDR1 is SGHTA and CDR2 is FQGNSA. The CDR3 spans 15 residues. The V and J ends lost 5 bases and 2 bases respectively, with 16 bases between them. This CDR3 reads CASSRRGERPYEQYF. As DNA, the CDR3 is TGTGCCAGCAGCCGCCGAGGTGAGCGGCCCTACGAGCAGTACTTC.

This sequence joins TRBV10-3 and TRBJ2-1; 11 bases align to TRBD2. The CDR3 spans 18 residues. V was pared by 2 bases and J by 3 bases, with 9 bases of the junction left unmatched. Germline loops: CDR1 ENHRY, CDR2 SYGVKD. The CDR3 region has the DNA TGTGCCATCAGTGAGGGGACTTTAGGGACTAGCGGCTACAATGAGCAGTTCTTC. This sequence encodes CAISEGTLGTSGYNEQFF.

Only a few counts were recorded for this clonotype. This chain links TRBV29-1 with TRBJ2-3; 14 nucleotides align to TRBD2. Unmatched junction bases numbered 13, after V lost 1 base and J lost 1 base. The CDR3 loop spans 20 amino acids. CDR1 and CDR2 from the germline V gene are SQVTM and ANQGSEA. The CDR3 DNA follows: TGCAGCGTTGAAGCCTGGACTAGCGGGGGGATGGTTACCGGCACAGATACGCAGTATTTT. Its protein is CSVEAWTSGGMVTGTDTQYF.

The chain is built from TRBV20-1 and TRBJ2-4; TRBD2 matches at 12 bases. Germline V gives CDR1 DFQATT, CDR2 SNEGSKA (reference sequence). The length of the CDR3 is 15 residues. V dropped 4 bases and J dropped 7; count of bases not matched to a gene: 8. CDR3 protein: CSATGTSGFRNIQYF. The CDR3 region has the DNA TGCAGTGCTACCGGGACTAGCGGGTTTAGGAACATTCAGTACTTC.

The CDR3 DNA follows: TGTGCCAGCAGCTTAAACCCAGCGGCCGGGGAGCTGTTTTTT. Translation: CASSLNPAAGELFF. The chain uses TRBV7-3 and TRBJ2-2; D is possibly TRBD2 (5 bases). The V end lost 1 base, the J end lost 6 bases, and 9 bases lay between the germline ends. The CDR3 sequence is 14 residues long. Germline CDR1 SGHTA, CDR2 FQGTGA.

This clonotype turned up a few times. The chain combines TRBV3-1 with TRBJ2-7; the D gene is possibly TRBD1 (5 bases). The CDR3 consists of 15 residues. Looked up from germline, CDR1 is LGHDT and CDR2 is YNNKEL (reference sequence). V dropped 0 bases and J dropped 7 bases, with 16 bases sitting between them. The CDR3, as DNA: TGTGCCAGCAGCCAAGAGGGGCAGGGTCTTGGAGAGCAGTACTTC. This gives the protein CASSQEGQGLGEQYF.

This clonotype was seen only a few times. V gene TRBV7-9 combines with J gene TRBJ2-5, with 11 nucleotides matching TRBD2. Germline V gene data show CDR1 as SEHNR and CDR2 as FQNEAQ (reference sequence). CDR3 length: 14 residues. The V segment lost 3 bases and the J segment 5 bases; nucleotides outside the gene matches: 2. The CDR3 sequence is CASSFGLAGETQYF. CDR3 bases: TGTGCCAGCAGCTTCGGACTAGCGGGCGAGACCCAGTACTTC. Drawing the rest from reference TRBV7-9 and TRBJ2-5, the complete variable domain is DTGVSQNPRHKITKRGQNVTFRCDPISEHNRLYWYRQTLGQGPEFLTYFQNEAQLEKSRLLSDRFSAERPKGSFSTLEIQRTEQGDSAMYLCASSFGLAGETQYFGPGTRLLVL.

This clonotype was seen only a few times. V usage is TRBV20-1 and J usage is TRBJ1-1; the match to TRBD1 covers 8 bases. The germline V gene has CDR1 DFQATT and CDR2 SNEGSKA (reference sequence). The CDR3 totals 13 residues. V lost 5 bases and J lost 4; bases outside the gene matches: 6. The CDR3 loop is CSAEGQVGTEAFF. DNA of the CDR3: TGCAGTGCTGAGGGACAGGTGGGCACTGAAGCTTTCTTT.

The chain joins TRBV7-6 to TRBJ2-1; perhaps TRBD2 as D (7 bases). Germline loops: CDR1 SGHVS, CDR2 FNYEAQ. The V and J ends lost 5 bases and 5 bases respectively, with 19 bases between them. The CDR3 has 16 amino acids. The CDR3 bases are TGTGCCAGCAGCAATAGAATCCAGCGGGACAACAATGAGCAGTTCTTC. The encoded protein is CASSNRIQRDNNEQFF.

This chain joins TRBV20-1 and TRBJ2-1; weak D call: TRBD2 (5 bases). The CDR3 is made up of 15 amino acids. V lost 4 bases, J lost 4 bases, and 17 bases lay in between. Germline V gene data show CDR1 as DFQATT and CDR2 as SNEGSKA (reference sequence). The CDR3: CSATRPSSPYNEQFF. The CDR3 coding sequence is TGCAGTGCTACCCGCCCTAGCAGCCCATACAATGAGCAGTTCTTC.

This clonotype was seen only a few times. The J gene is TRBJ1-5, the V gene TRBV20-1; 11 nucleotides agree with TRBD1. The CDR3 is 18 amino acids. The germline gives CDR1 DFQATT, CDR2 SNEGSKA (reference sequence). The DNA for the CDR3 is TGCAGCCTTCGAGGACAGGGGGCGCGGGGCTCCCTGAATCAGCCCCAGCATTTT. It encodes CSLRGQGARGSLNQPQHF.

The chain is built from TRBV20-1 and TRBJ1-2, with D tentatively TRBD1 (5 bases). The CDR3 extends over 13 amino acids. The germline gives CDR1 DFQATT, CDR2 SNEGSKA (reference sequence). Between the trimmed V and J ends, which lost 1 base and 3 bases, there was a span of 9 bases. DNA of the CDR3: TGCAGTGCTAGAGTCTTGGGGGACTATGGCTACACCTTC. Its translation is CSARVLGDYGYTF.

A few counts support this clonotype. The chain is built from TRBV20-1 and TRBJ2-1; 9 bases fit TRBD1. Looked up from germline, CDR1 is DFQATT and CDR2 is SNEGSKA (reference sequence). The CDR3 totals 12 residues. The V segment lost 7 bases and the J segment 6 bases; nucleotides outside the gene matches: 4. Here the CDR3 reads CSDPTGGNEQFF. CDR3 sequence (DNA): TGCAGTGACCCGACAGGGGGCAATGAGCAGTTCTTC.

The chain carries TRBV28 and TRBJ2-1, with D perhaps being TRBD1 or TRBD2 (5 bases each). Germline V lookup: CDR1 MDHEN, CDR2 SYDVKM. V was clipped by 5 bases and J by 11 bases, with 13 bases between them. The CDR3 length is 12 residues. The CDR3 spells CASSLDGAKQFF. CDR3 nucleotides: TGTGCCAGCAGTCTGGACGGGGCCAAGCAGTTCTTC.